This TCR beta chain was documented in a study of yellow fever vaccine responses in identical twins. Study observations and caveats: Reportedly, the T cell response mounted by twins to vaccine seemed partly convergent, partly personalized.

Points on this clonotype: No antigen is known for it.

The CDR3 has 17 residues. Germline values: CDR1 SNHLY, CDR2 FYNNEI. The J segment lost 4 bases and the V segment lost 1 base, leaving 8 bases of the junction unmatched. TCRdb reanalysed the RT-PCR reads using MiXCR and keeps one entry per CDR3 protein. The table lists about 9,000 distinct CDR3 sequences, over 80% of them singletons. Sequencing used T cells from blood (PBMCs), unsorted or a sorted subset (not recorded which), obtained before or after yellow fever vaccination (not recorded which). The source is a woman aged 18-29 years who received the yellow fever vaccine. The rearrangement links TRBV2 to TRBJ1-1, with 11 bases aligning to TRBD1. In nucleotides, the CDR3 is TGTGCCAGCAGTGAAGGGGGACAGGGGGGTGTAGGCACTGAAGCTTTCTTT. As protein: CASSEGGQGGVGTEAFF.